A single sample is the source of the 21 T cell receptor beta chains below, sequenced in a study of T cell repertoires in cytomegalovirus infection. TCRdb passed the reads through MiXCR, listing each CDR3 protein once. Among 500,000 to 600,000 distinct CDR3 sequences, approximately 17% were seen once, and the ten largest hold roughly 25%. The sequenced sample was CD8+ T cells from PBMCs. These receptors originate from a human donor in good health (CMV status not recorded). Some clones in this sample may be carry-over from other donors' samples.

The V gene is TRBV5-4, the J gene TRBJ1-1; D call uncertain. Germline V gene sequence: CDR1 SGHNT, CDR2 YYREEE (reference sequence). V shed 6 bases and J shed 0 bases, with 15 bases lying between them. This CDR3 has 15 residues. CDR3 residues: CASNSITTMNTEAFF. The CDR3 region has the DNA TGTGCCAGCAATTCTATTACGACTATGAACACTGAAGCTTTCTTT.

This clonotype came up many times. The chain couples TRBV7-9 to TRBJ2-7; TRBD2 matches 7 bases. Unmatched junction bases numbered 14, after V lost 7 bases and J lost 5 bases. CDR3 size: 15 residues. The germline CDR1 and CDR2 sequences are SEHNR and FQNEAQ (reference sequence). DNA of the CDR3: TGTGCCAGCACCCCCCCCGGGGAGGGCCTGAACGAGCAGTACTTC. Translating it yields CASTPPGEGLNEQYF.

About this clonotype: This may come from a read error, since a much larger clone is one base off. V gene TRBV12-3 or TRBV12-4 combines with J gene TRBJ2-1; no firm D call. The CDR3 consists of 12 residues. CDR3 protein: CASSLEHNEQLF. DNA for the CDR3: TGTGCCAGCAGTTTAGAACACAATGAGCAGCTCTTC.

This clonotype has a count of ten or more. This sequence joins TRBV27 and TRBJ1-4; the match to TRBD1 covers 10 bases. The CDR3 covers 14 residues. J lost 15 bases, V lost 6 bases, and 13 bases had no gene match. The germline V gene encodes CDR1 MNHEY and CDR2 SMNVEV (reference sequence). The CDR3 DNA reads TGTGCCAGCAGACGCTCCGGGACAGGGGTAGAGATGTTTTTT. Translated: CASRRSGTGVEMFF.

In this sample, this clonotype turned up many times. The chain recombines TRBV20-1 with TRBJ2-7; 7 nucleotides line up with TRBD2. Per the germline V gene, CDR1 is DFQATT and CDR2 is SNEGSKA (reference sequence). This CDR3 contains 16 residues. Trimming removed 5 bases from V and 0 bases from J; junction bases left unmatched: 13. In DNA form, the CDR3 reads TGCAGTGCTGGGCTTTGGCTAGCGGAACCCTCCTACGAGCAGTACTTC. It yields the protein CSAGLWLAEPSYEQYF.

The V and J genes are TRBV7-9 and TRBJ2-7; maybe TRBD2 (6 bases). Trimming shortened V by 7 bases and J by 2 bases, and 12 bases separated the two germline ends. The CDR3 length is 13 residues. Germline V gene data show CDR1 as SEHNR and CDR2 as FQNEAQ (reference sequence). The CDR3 here is CASTSRRAYEQYF. The CDR3 region has the DNA TGTGCCAGCACCTCAAGGAGGGCCTACGAGCAGTACTTC. Full variable domain (rest looked up from reference TRBV7-9 and TRBJ2-7): DTGVSQNPRHKITKRGQNVTFRCDPISEHNRLYWYRQTLGQGPEFLTYFQNEAQLEKSRLLSDRFSAERPKGSFSTLEIQRTEQGDSAMYLCASTSRRAYEQYFGPGTRLTVT.

CDR3 in DNA: TGTGCCAGCAGTATATTACAACTAGCGGGAGGGTCCGGGGAGCTGTTTTTT. Protein sequence: CASSILQLAGGSGELFF. This chain uses TRBV28 with TRBJ2-2; 13 bases are shared with TRBD2. The CDR3 extends over 17 amino acids. Per the germline V gene, CDR1 is MDHEN and CDR2 is SYDVKM. Germline trimming cut 5 bases from V and 6 bases from J; bases unmatched to any gene: 9. Together with reference TRBV28 and TRBJ2-2, the CDR3 gives the full variable domain: DVKVTQSSRYLVKRTGEKVFLECVQDMDHENMFWYRQDPGLGLRLIYFSYDVKMKEKGDIPEGYSVSREKKERFSLILESASTNQTSMYLCASSILQLAGGSGELFFGEGSRLTVL.

This clonotype was observed many times. The V gene is TRBV7-8, the J gene TRBJ2-1; 7 bases line up with TRBD2. The junction had 6 bases not matched to a gene; V was cut back by 5 bases and J by 5 bases. The CDR3 runs to 14 residues. The V gene's germline CDR1 is SGHVS and CDR2 FQNEAQ. CDR3: CASSLSGAHNEQFF. In DNA form, the CDR3 reads TGTGCCAGCAGCCTGAGCGGGGCCCACAATGAGCAGTTCTTC. Drawing the rest from reference TRBV7-8 and TRBJ2-1, the complete variable domain is GAGVSQSPRYKVAKRGQDVALRCDPISGHVSLFWYQQALGQGPEFLTYFQNEAQLDKSGLPSDRFFAERPEGSVSTLKIQRTQQEDSAVYLCASSLSGAHNEQFFGPGTRLTVL.

This clonotype was counted only a few times. The chain uses TRBV2 and TRBJ2-1; 10 nucleotides match TRBD2. V was clipped by 5 bases and J by 5 bases; unmatched bases: 9. Germline V gives CDR1 SNHLY, CDR2 FYNNEI. The CDR3 has 16 residues. CDR3 bases: TGTGCCAGCAGTAAACTAGCGGGACGCCCCCACAATGAGCAGTTCTTC. Residues: CASSKLAGRPHNEQFF.

This clonotype was counted at least ten times. This rearrangement joins TRBV5-5 to TRBJ2-7; D possibly matches TRBD1 or TRBD2 (7 bases each). V lost 4 bases to trimming and J lost 3 bases, with 20 bases between them. The CDR3 sequence is 16 residues long. Germline values: CDR1 SGHKS, CDR2 YYEKEE (reference sequence). The CDR3, as DNA: TGTGCCAGCAGCCCCCGGTCCCGGGGGGACAGCTACGAGCAGTACTTC. Its protein is CASSPRSRGDSYEQYF. The complete variable domain, with remaining parts taken from reference TRBV5-5 and TRBJ2-7, reads DAGVTQSPTHLIKTRGQQVTLRCSPISGHKSVSWYQQVLGQGPQFIFQYYEKEERGRGNFPDRFSARQFPNYSSELNVNALLLGDSALYLCASSPRSRGDSYEQYFGPGTRLTVT.

This clonotype came up a few times. The CDR3 reads CASTSGTGGYNEQFF. The CDR3 DNA is TGTGCCAGCACCTCCGGGACAGGGGGTTACAATGAGCAGTTCTTC. The J gene is TRBJ2-1, the V gene TRBV27; TRBD1 aligns across 11 bases. V shed 7 bases and J 4 bases; nucleotides not matched to a gene: 6. CDR1 is MNHEY, CDR2 SMNVEV, per germline (reference sequence). The CDR3 length is 15 residues.

Many counts were recorded for this clonotype. The CDR3 coding sequence is TGTGCCAGCAGATACGGGACAGGGGACTTTGGCTACACCTTC. It translates to CASRYGTGDFGYTF. The genes are TRBV11-2 and TRBJ1-2; 10 bases align to TRBD1. Germline loops: CDR1 SGHAT, CDR2 FQNNGV. The V and J ends lost 6 bases and 7 bases, in that order; junction bases with no gene match: 8. The CDR3 totals 14 residues.

In this sample, this clonotype turned up a few times. The chain couples TRBV12-3 or TRBV12-4 to TRBJ2-7, with TRBD2 as a possible D gene (6 bases). V was pared by 8 bases and J by 4 bases, with 18 bases between. This CDR3 region has 14 residues. CDR3 sequence (DNA): TGTGCCAGCTCCTCGGTGGAGGAGGGGTACGAGCAGTACTTC. It specifies CASSSVEEGYEQYF.

At least ten counts were recorded for this clonotype. The chain links TRBV11-2 to TRBJ2-1, with D possibly matching TRBD1 (7 bases). Germline V gene sequence: CDR1 SGHAT, CDR2 FQNNGV. CDR3 length: 15 residues. V was shortened by 1 base and J by 4 bases, with 11 bases between the two germline ends. CDR3 sequence (DNA): TGTGCCAGCAGCTTAGGGGGGGACAGATACAATGAGCAGTTCTTC. Its protein product is CASSLGGDRYNEQFF.

Turning to this clonotype: A junction boundary mismatches the germline segment, possibly from a read error. V usage is TRBV15 and J usage is TRBJ1-1; D uncertain. The CDR3 runs 15 residues. Germline CDR1 and CDR2: LNHNV and YYDKDF (reference sequence). CDR3 residues: CATRRDRRVETEAFF. DNA for the CDR3: TGTGCCACCAGAAGAGATCGACGCGTGGAGACTGAAGCTTTCTTT.

This clonotype was counted ten times or more. This chain joins TRBV5-6 and TRBJ2-1; 11 bases match TRBD1. Germline assignment: CDR1 SGHDT and CDR2 YYEEEE. The V segment lost 0 bases and the J segment 6 bases; nucleotides outside the gene matches: 8. The length of the CDR3 is 17 residues. DNA of the CDR3: TGTGCCAGCAGCTTGGCCGTAGGACAGGGGGCGAGCAATGAGCAGTTCTTC. Its protein is CASSLAVGQGASNEQFF.

In this sample, this clonotype turned up many times. V usage is TRBV28 and J usage is TRBJ1-5, with D perhaps matching TRBD1 (5 bases). This CDR3 comprises 19 residues. Germline V gene data show CDR1 as MDHEN and CDR2 as SYDVKM. V lost 1 base and J lost 2, with 21 bases in between. CDR3 protein: CASSLLGTDIYRGNQPQHF. For the CDR3, the DNA is TGTGCCAGCAGTTTATTAGGGACGGACATTTACAGAGGCAATCAGCCCCAGCATTTT.

This sequence joins TRBV29-1 and TRBJ1-2, with TRBD1 identical over 11 bases. Germline lookup yields CDR1 SQVTM and CDR2 ANQGSEA. Losses at the gene ends were 6 bases for V and 0 bases for J; bases not matched to a gene: 12. The CDR3 is made up of 17 amino acids. The CDR3 here is CSVGGQGASPANYGYTF. In DNA, the CDR3 is TGCAGCGTCGGCGGACAGGGGGCGTCACCAGCTAACTATGGCTACACCTTC.

This clonotype appeared many times. The chain recombines TRBV11-1 with TRBJ2-7; maybe TRBD2 (6 bases). The germline V gene encodes CDR1 SGHAT and CDR2 FQDESV (reference sequence). The V gene lost 3 bases and the J gene lost 7 bases, with 16 bases spanning the gap. The CDR3 covers 14 residues. The CDR3 sequence: CASSFPSSRDEQYF. In DNA form, the CDR3 reads TGTGCCAGCAGCTTTCCCTCCTCGCGGGATGAGCAGTACTTC.

At least ten counts were recorded for this clonotype. V and J are TRBV28 and TRBJ2-2, with TRBD2 identical over 13 bases. This CDR3 has 18 residues. With 8 bases clipped from V and 5 bases from J, the junction kept 14 bases outside the gene matches. From germline, CDR1 is MDHEN and CDR2 SYDVKM. The CDR3 DNA reads as TGTGCCAGCGGGACAGAGAGACTAGCGGGAGGCAAAACCGGGGAGCTGTTTTTT. Its protein is CASGTERLAGGKTGELFF.

V is TRBV29-1 and J is TRBJ2-6, with a tentative D call TRBD2 (7 bases). Germline CDR1 is SQVTM and CDR2 is ANQGSEA. Trimming left V 0 bases short and J 4 bases short, with 13 bases between. The CDR3 sequence is 16 residues long. This CDR3 reads CSVEEGGGNGANVLTF. The CDR3 DNA reads TGCAGCGTTGAAGAAGGGGGAGGGAACGGGGCCAACGTCCTGACTTTC.